The rows below give T cell receptor beta chains drawn from one sample of a study of breast tumors, draining lymph nodes, adjacent tissues. TCRdb reanalysed the multiplex PCR reads using MiXCR and keeps one entry per CDR3 protein. This sample carries around 300,000 distinct CDR3 sequences, 30% to 35% of them seen once, and the ten largest clones take roughly 1.2%. Sequences were obtained from axillary lymph node tissue. These receptor sequences come from a female donor with breast cancer. Some clones in this sample may be carry-over from other donors' samples. The CDR3 runs from the conserved cysteine through the conserved F or W. D genes are given only for firm matches. The size of a clone is reported for some rows only, either as once, few or many, or as a class for expanded clones.

>.|TRBV9|.|TRBJ2-2
TGTGCCAGCAGCGTAGGGACAACCGGAAACACCGGGGAGCTGTTTTTT
CASSVGTTGNTGELFF
>.|TRBV6-1|many|TRBJ1-2
TGTGCCAGCAGTGACCTAGACGCGGCCAGCGCGGATGGCTACACCTTC
CASSDLDAASADGYTF
>.|TRBV5-1|many|TRBJ2-2
TGCGCCAGCAGCTTGGGGGGGGACAGAATCACCGGGGAGCTGTTTTTT
CASSLGGDRITGELFF
>TRBD2|TRBV24-1|.|TRBJ2-3
TGTGCCACCAGTGATTTTCCTAGCGGGACCACAGATACGCAGTATTTT
CATSDFPSGTTDTQYF
>.|TRBV9|many|TRBJ2-2
TGTGCCAGCAGCGTAGCTCCAACCGGGGAGCTGTTTTTT
CASSVAPTGELFF
>.|TRBV24-1|many|TRBJ1-3
TGTGCCACCAGTGATTTGCGCCACAGGGAAGTCCTTGGGTCTGGAAACACCATATATTTT
CATSDLRHREVLGSGNTIYF
>TRBD2|TRBV7-9|many|TRBJ2-3
TGTGCCAGCAGCCCCCAAACGCTAGCGGGAGGGAAAGATACGCAGTATTTT
CASSPQTLAGGKDTQYF
>.|TRBV20-1|many|TRBJ2-7
TGCAGTGCTAGGATCACCGGGCCTGTTGACGAGCAGTACTTC
CSARITGPVDEQYF
>TRBD2|TRBV28|.|TRBJ2-3
TGTGCCAGCAGCTCCGGGGGGGTTACAGCAGATACGCAGTATTTT
CASSSGGVTADTQYF
>.|TRBV11-3|few|TRBJ2-7
TGTGCCAGCAGCCGGCTTGGGGGGGCACCCTACGAGCAGTACTTC
CASSRLGGAPYEQYF
>.|TRBV14|many|TRBJ2-1
TGTGCCAGCAGCCAAGGGATCACTAGGGCCTACAATGAGCAGTTCTTC
CASSQGITRAYNEQFF
>TRBD1|TRBV7-2|once|TRBJ1-4
TGTGCCAGCAGCGCGGGACAGGGAAATGAAAAACTGTTTTTT
CASSAGQGNEKLFF
>TRBD1|TRBV6-1|.|TRBJ2-6
TGTGCCAGCAGACCTCTACCCGGGACAGTTCTGTCTGGGGCCAACGTCCTGACTTTC
CASRPLPGTVLSGANVLTF
>TRBD2|TRBV5-1|.|TRBJ2-7
TGCGCCAGCAGCTTGGCAGGGACTAGCGGGAGTTTCTACGAGCAGTACTTC
CASSLAGTSGSFYEQYF
>TRBD2|TRBV19|many|TRBJ2-7
TGTGCCAGCCGGAAGGTACTAGCGGGAGAAGAATACGAGCAGTACTTC
CASRKVLAGEEYEQYF
>.|TRBV29-1|many|TRBJ2-7
TGCAGCGTTGTTACGGGGGCCTACGAGCAGTACTTC
CSVVTGAYEQYF
>.|TRBV29-1|.|TRBJ1-6
TGCAGCGTTGAGCCGCTTGAGCAGGGGAGGCATTCACCCCTCCACTTT
CSVEPLEQGRHSPLHF
>.|TRBV9|few|TRBJ2-1
TGTGCCAGCAGCTTCCGGGACACCGCGTACAATGAGCCGTTCTTC
CASSFRDTAYNEPFF
>TRBD1|TRBV6-2/TRBV6-3|few|TRBJ2-7
TGTGCCAGCGGACTCAGGGGGCCTTACGAGCAGTACTTC
CASGLRGPYEQYF
>TRBD1|TRBV6-1|.|TRBJ2-3
TGTGCCAGCAGTCCACCGGGACAGGGCACAGATACGCAGTATTTT
CASSPPGQGTDTQYF
>.|TRBV15|.|TRBJ1-4
TGTGCCACGATCGGGCTCAATGAAAAACTGTTTTTT
CATIGLNEKLFF
>.|TRBV12-3/TRBV12-4|.|TRBJ2-5
TGTGCCAGCAGTTTTGTCGGGATCGATGAGACCCAGTACTTC
CASSFVGIDETQYF
>TRBD1|TRBV27|few|TRBJ2-7
TGTGCCAGCAGTTTGCGACAGGGGGCGTGGGAGCAGTACTTC
CASSLRQGAWEQYF
>.|TRBV5-1|many|TRBJ1-3
TGCGCCAGCAGCTCGCTGTCTCAAGGCTCTGGAAACACCATATATTTT
CASSSLSQGSGNTIYF
>.|TRBV7-2|many|TRBJ1-3
TGTGCCAGCAGCTTACACACAGGTCTCTCTGGAAACACCATATATTTT
CASSLHTGLSGNTIYF
>.|TRBV7-3|many|TRBJ2-3
TGTGCCAGCAGCCCGTACGGCGGCAACACAGATACGCAGTATTTT
CASSPYGGNTDTQYF
>TRBD2|TRBV29-1|many|TRBJ2-1
TGCAGCGTGGGGGGACTAGCGGGAGAAACATGGTTCTTC
CSVGGLAGETWFF
>TRBD1|TRBV20-1|many|TRBJ1-2
TGCAGTGCTGGCAAGGCACGACAGGGAATAGATGGCTACACCTTC
CSAGKARQGIDGYTF
>TRBD2|TRBV6-2/TRBV6-3|few|TRBJ2-7
TGTGCCAGCAGTTACTCAGGACTAGGCGGCGAGCAGTACTTC
CASSYSGLGGEQYF
>.|TRBV7-9|.|TRBJ2-3
TGTGCCAGCAGCTTAGCGGGCGGGGTGGTTGCAGATACGCAGTATTTT
CASSLAGGVVADTQYF
>TRBD1|TRBV20-1|many|TRBJ2-5
TGCAGTGCTAGTGCTGGACAGGGGATACCTGAGACCCAGTACTTC
CSASAGQGIPETQYF
>TRBD1|TRBV24-1|many|TRBJ2-7
TGTGCCACCAGTGAAACCCGGACAGGGGCTCCCTACGAGCAGTACTTC
CATSETRTGAPYEQYF
>.|TRBV11-1|.|TRBJ2-5
TGTGCCAGCAGCTTAGAGAGTGTACAGGCCTTGAGTGAGACCCAGTACTTC
CASSLESVQALSETQYF
>TRBD2|TRBV20-1|.|TRBJ2-7
TGCAGTGCCAGGCCTCCGGGACTAGTACGCTACGAGCAGTACTTC
CSARPPGLVRYEQYF
>TRBD1|TRBV6-6|.|TRBJ1-5
TGTGCCAGCAGCCGACAGGGGCTGGATCAGCCCCAGCATTTT
CASSRQGLDQPQHF
>TRBD2|TRBV19|many|TRBJ2-1
TGTGCCAGTAGTATTGATGGGGGCGGGAGGGCCTCCAATGAGCAGTTCTTC
CASSIDGGGRASNEQFF
>.|TRBV20-1|many|TRBJ2-1
TGCAGTGCTAGAGATCTCTTGCGGGATGCCTACAATGAGCAGTTCTTC
CSARDLLRDAYNEQFF
>.|TRBV30|.|TRBJ1-5
TGTGCCTGGAGTGTCGCTGGGTTAAGCAATCAGCCCCAGCATTTT
CAWSVAGLSNQPQHF
>.|TRBV10-1|.|TRBJ1-3
TGCGCCAGCAGTGTGGGACGGACCCTCTCTGGAGACACCATATATTTT
CASSVGRTLSGDTIYF
>.|TRBV5-4|many|TRBJ2-7
TGTGCCAGCAGCCATCAGGGCTCCTACGAGCAGTACTTC
CASSHQGSYEQYF
>.|TRBV20-1|many|TRBJ2-7
TGCAGTGCCCACAGCGCGGGAAGGGGTCACGAGCAGTACTTC
CSAHSAGRGHEQYF
>.|TRBV19|once|TRBJ1-5
TGTGCCAGTACCGCCTCCGGGACTAGCGGAGAGACCCAGCATTTT
CASTASGTSGETQHF
>.|TRBV20-1|once|TRBJ1-2
TGCAGTGCCACCAGCAGAGGGGGAGGGTTGGAGCTCTATGGCTACACCTTC
CSATSRGGGLELYGYTF
>.|TRBV9|few|TRBJ2-1
TGTGCCAGCAGCGTAGAGCAGACAGGGGGAGTCGGACGGGGGGGGAATGAGCAGTTCTTC
CASSVEQTGGVGRGGNEQFF
>.|TRBV20-1|many|TRBJ1-2
TGCAGTGCCCGCCGGGGGGCTGATGGCTACACCTTC
CSARRGADGYTF
>TRBD2|TRBV20-1|many|TRBJ2-1
TGCAGTGCTAGAGATGCGCGGGCGGGAGTAAATGAGCAGTTCTTC
CSARDARAGVNEQFF
>.|TRBV6-4|many|TRBJ2-1
TGTGCCAGCAGTGACTCAGAGGGCGCCTACAATGAGCAGTTCTTC
CASSDSEGAYNEQFF